This T cell receptor beta chain was captured in a study of shared clonotypes between healthy human individuals. The data were produced by immunoSEQ multiplex PCR, yet TCRdb's version contains in-frame clones alone and is incomplete. This sample has over 400,000 clones; 60% to 80% occur once, and the top ten carry around 12%. The receptor comes from a woman between 35 and 50 years old in good health. Some clones in this sample may be carry-over from other donors' samples. The sequenced sample was PBMCs.

The CDR3 protein is CASSLGPLGNQETQYF. In DNA form, the CDR3 reads TGCGCCAGCAGCTTGGGGCCACTCGGGAATCAAGAGACCCAGTACTTC. The chain links TRBV5-1 to TRBJ2-5, with D tentatively TRBD2 (5 bases). The CDR3 loop spans 16 amino acids. V lost 0 bases and J lost 2, with 14 bases in between. Germline values: CDR1 SGHRS, CDR2 YFSETQ.